The 3 T cell receptor beta chains below come from one sample, sequenced in a study of shared clonotypes between healthy human individuals. Naivety among CD8 cells was defined by CD45RO negativity and positive CCR7 selection, thereby excluding terminally differentiated effector memory CD45RA+ cells. TCRdb's table, derived via immunoSEQ multiplex PCR, lists solely in-frame clones and lacks some. The sample carries about 2,200,000 clones, 85% to 95% recorded once. Specimen: naive CD8+ T cells from PBMCs. These TCRs come from a man in his late teens or twenties in good health. Some clones in this sample may be carry-over from other donors' samples.

V and J are TRBV30 and TRBJ2-5, with a tentative D call TRBD2 (6 bases). The DNA end is more similar to TRBJ2-7, so the J call may be wrong. The CDR3 runs 15 residues. CDR1 and CDR2 (germline): GTSNPN, SVGIG (reference sequence). The CDR3 here is CAWSVLGGASYEQYF. Written as DNA, the CDR3 is TGTGCCTGGAGTGTACTCGGCGGGGCCTCTTACGAGCAGTACTTC.

The chain employs TRBV28 and TRBJ2-7; the D gene is possibly TRBD1 (5 bases). Trimming took 2 bases from V and 4 from J, leaving 9 bases between them. The CDR3 contains 13 residues. Germline CDR1 is MDHEN and CDR2 is SYDVKM. CDR3 sequence (DNA): TGTGCCAGCAGTTTAAGGGGATTATACGAGCAGTACTTC. It is translated as CASSLRGLYEQYF.

This clone was detected once. This chain uses TRBV19 with TRBJ1-5; D unclear. Trimming pared 4 bases from V and 3 bases from J, leaving 10 bases between. The CDR3 runs to 14 residues. Germline V gives CDR1 LNHDA, CDR2 SQIVND (reference sequence). The CDR3 DNA follows: TGTGCCAGTAGTAGCCTGGGGTTCAATCAGCCCCAGCATTTT. Its translation is CASSSLGFNQPQHF. The variable domain in full, with the rest retrieved from reference TRBV19 and TRBJ1-5, is DGGITQSPKYLFRKEGQNVTLSCEQNLNHDAMYWYRQDPGQGLRLIYYSQIVNDFQKGDIAEGYSVSREKKESFPLTVTSAQKNPTAFYLCASSSLGFNQPQHFGDGTRLSIL.